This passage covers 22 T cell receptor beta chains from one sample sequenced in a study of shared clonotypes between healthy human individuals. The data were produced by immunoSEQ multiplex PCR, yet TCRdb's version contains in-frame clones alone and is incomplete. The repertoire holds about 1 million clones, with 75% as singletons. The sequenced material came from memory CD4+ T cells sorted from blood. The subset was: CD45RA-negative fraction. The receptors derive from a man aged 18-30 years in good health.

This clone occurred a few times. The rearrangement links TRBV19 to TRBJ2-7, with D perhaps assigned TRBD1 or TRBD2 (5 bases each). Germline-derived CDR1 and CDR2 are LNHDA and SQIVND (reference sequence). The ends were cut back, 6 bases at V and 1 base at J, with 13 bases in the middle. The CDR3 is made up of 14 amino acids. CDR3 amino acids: CASRPGPGSYEQYF. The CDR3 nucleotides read TGTGCCAGTAGACCGGGACCCGGATCCTACGAGCAGTACTTC. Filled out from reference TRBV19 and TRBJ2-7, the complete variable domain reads DGGITQSPKYLFRKEGQNVTLSCEQNLNHDAMYWYRQDPGQGLRLIYYSQIVNDFQKGDIAEGYSVSREKKESFPLTVTSAQKNPTAFYLCASRPGPGSYEQYFGPGTRLTVT.

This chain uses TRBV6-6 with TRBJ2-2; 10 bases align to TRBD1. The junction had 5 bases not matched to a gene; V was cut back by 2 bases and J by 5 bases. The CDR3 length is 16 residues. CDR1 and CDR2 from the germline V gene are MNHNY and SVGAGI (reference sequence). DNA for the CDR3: TGTGCCAGCAGTTACACCGGACAGGGGGGGACCGGGGAGCTGTTTTTT. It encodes CASSYTGQGGTGELFF.

CDR3 in amino acids: CASSISNQIGDTQYF. CDR3 nucleotides: TGTGCCAGTAGTATATCTAACCAGATAGGAGATACGCAGTATTTT. The J gene is TRBJ2-3, the V gene TRBV19; D is unclear. The V gene's germline CDR1 is LNHDA and CDR2 SQIVND (reference sequence). V was clipped by 2 bases and J by 5 bases, with 14 bases between them. The CDR3 loop spans 15 amino acids.

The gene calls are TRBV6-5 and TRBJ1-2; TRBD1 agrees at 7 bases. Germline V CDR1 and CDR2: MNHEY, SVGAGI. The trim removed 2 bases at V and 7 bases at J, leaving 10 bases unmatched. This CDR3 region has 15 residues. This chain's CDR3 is CASSYQGGRGGGYTF. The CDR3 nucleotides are TGTGCCAGCAGTTACCAAGGGGGCAGGGGAGGTGGCTACACCTTC.

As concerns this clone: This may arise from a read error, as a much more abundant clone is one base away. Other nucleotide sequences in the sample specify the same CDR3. CDR3 protein: CASSRNEQFF. CDR3 DNA sequence: TGTGCCAGCAGCAGAAATGAGCAGTTCTTC. The chain combines TRBV6-6 with TRBJ2-1, with unresolved D. Germline CDR1 MNHNY, CDR2 SVGAGI (reference sequence). The CDR3 runs 10 residues. V shed 6 bases and J shed 7 bases, with 4 bases lying between them.

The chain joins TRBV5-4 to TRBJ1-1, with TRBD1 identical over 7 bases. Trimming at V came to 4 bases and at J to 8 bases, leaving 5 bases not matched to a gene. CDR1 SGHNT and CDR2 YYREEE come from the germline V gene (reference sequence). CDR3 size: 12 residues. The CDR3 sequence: CASSRRQGEAFF. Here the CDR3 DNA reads TGTGCCAGCAGCAGACGACAGGGCGAAGCTTTCTTT.

The CDR3 spells CASSLGGYEQYF. CDR3 nucleotides: TGTGCCAGCAGTCTCGGCGGCTACGAGCAGTACTTC. The chain couples TRBV6-1 to TRBJ2-7; D unresolved. Germline-derived CDR1 and CDR2 are MNHNS and SASEGT. V was cut by 5 bases and J by 3 bases, with 8 bases left in between. The CDR3 has 12 amino acids.

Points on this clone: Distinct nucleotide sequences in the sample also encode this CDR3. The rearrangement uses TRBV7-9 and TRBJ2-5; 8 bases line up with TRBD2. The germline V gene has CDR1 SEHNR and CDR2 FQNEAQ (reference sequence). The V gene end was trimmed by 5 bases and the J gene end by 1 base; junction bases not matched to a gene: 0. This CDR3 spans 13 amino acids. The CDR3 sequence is CASSSGGQETQYF. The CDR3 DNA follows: TGTGCCAGCAGCAGCGGGGGCCAAGAGACCCAGTACTTC.

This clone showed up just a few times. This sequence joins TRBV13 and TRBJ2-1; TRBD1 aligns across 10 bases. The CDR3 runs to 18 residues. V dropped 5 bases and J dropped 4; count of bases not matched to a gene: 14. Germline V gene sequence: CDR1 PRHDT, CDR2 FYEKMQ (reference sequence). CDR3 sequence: CASSQGTGAILSYNEQFF. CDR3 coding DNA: TGTGCCAGCAGCCAAGGGACAGGGGCGATCCTTTCTTACAATGAGCAGTTCTTC.

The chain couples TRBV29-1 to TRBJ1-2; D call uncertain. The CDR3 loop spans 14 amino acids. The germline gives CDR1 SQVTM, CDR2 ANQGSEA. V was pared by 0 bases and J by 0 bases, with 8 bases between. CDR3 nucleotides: TGCAGCGTTGAAGATCACAGAGCTAACTATGGCTACACCTTC. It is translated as CSVEDHRANYGYTF.

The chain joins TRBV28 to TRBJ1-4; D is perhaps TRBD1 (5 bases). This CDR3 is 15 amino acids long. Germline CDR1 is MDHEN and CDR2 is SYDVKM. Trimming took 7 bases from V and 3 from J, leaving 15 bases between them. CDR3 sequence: CASTEAGTANEKLFF. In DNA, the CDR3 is TGTGCCAGCACCGAAGCCGGGACGGCTAATGAAAAACTGTTTTTT.

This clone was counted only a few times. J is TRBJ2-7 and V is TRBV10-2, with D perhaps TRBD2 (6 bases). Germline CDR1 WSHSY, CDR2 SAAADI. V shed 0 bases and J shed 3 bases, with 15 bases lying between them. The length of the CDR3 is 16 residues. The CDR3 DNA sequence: TGCGCCAGCAGTGAGTCTAGGAGCGCGGGGCACTACGAGCAGTACTTC. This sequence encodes CASSESRSAGHYEQYF.

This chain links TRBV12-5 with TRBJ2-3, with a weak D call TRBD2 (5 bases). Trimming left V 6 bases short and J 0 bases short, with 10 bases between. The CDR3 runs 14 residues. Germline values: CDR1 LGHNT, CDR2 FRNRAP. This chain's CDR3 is CASGSSGSTDTQYF. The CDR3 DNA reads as TGTGCTAGTGGGTCCAGCGGAAGCACAGATACGCAGTATTTT.

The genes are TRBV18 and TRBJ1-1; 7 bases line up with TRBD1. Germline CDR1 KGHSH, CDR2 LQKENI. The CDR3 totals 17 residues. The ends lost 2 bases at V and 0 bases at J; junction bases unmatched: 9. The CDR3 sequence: CASSPSRGATMNTEAFF. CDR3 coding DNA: TGTGCCAGCTCACCATCCAGGGGGGCCACGATGAACACTGAAGCTTTCTTT. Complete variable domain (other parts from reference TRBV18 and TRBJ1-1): NAGVMQNPRHLVRRRGQEARLRCSPMKGHSHVYWYRQLPEEGLKFMVYLQKENIIDESGMPKERFSAEFPKEGPSILRIQQVVRGDSAAYFCASSPSRGATMNTEAFFGQGTRLTVV.

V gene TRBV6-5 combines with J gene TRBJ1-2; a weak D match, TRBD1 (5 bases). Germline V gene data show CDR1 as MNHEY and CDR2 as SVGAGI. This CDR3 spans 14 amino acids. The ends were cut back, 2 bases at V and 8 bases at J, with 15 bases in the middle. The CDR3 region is CASSYRDQRRGYTF. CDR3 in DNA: TGTGCCAGCAGTTACCGGGACCAACGGCGGGGCTACACCTTC.

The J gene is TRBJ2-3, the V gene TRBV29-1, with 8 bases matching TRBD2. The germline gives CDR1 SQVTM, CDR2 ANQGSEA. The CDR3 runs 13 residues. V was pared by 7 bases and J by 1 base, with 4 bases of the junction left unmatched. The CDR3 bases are TGCAGCGCTCGAGCGGGAGGCACAGATACGCAGTATTTT. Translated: CSARAGGTDTQYF.

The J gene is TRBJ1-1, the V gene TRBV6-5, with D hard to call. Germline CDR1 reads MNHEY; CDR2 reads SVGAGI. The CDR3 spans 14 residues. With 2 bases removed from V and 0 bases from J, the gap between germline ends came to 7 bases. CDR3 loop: CASSYVGLNTEAFF. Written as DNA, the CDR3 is TGTGCCAGCAGTTACGTCGGACTGAACACTGAAGCTTTCTTT.

The CDR3 region is CASSPLPGGPTQYF. In DNA, the CDR3 is TGTGCCAGCTCACCACTTCCTGGAGGACCGACCCAGTACTTC. The V and J genes are TRBV18 and TRBJ2-5, with D possibly TRBD2 on 5 matching bases. The germline CDR1 and CDR2 sequences are KGHSH and LQKENI. V was clipped by 1 base and J by 7 bases, with 13 bases between them. This CDR3 is built from 14 residues.

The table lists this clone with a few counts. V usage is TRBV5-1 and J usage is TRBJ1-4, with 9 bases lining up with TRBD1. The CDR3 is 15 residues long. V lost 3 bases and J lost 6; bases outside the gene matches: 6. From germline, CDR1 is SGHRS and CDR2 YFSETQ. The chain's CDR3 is CASSYKGTGYEKLFF. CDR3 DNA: TGCGCCAGCAGCTACAAGGGGACAGGGTATGAAAAACTGTTTTTT.

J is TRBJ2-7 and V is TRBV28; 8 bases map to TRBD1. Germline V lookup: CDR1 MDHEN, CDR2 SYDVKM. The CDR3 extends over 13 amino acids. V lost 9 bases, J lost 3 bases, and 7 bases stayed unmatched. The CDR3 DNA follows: TGTGCCAGACCGACAGGGGCTGTCTACGAGCAGTACTTC. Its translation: CARPTGAVYEQYF.

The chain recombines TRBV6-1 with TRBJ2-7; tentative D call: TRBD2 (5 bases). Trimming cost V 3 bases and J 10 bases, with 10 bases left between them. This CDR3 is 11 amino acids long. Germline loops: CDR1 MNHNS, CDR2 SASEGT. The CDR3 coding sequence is TGTGCCAGCAGTGACTTAGCGTATCAGTACTTC. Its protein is CASSDLAYQYF.

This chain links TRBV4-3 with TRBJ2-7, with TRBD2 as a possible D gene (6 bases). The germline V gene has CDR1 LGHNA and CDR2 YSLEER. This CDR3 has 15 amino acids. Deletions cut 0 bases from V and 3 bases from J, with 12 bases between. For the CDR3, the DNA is TGCGCCAGCAGCCAAGATGGGGGGACCTACTACGAGCAGTACTTC. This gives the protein CASSQDGGTYYEQYF.